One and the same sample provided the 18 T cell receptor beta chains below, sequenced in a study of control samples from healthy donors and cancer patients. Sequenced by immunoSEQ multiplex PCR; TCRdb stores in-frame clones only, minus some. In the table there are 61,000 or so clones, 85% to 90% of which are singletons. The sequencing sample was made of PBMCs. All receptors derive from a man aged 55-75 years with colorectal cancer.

This CDR3 is CASRTDRVVSGANVLTF. The DNA for the CDR3 is TGTGCCAGCAGAACGGACAGGGTGGTATCTGGGGCCAACGTCCTGACTTTC. The chain links TRBV27 to TRBJ2-6; 8 bases fit TRBD1. The germline gives CDR1 MNHEY, CDR2 SMNVEV (reference sequence). Unmatched junction bases numbered 8, after V lost 6 bases and J lost 1 base. This CDR3 region has 17 residues.

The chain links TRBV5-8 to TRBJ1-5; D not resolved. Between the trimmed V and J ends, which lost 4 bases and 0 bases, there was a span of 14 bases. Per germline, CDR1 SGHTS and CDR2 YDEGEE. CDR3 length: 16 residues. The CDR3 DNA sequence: TGTGCCAGCAGCCCTCGGGGAGGCTATAGCAATCAGCCCCAGCATTTT. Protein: CASSPRGGYSNQPQHF.

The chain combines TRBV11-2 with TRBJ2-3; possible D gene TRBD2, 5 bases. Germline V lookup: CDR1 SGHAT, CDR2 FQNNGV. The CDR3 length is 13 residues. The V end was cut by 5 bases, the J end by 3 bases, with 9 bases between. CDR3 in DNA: TGTGCCAGCAGCCTCGGAGGAACAGATACGCAGTATTTT. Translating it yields CASSLGGTDTQYF.

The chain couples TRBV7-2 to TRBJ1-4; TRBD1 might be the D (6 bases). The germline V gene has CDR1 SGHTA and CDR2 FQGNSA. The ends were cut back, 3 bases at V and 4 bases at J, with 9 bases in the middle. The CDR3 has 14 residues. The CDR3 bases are TGTGCCAGCAGCTTGGGGGGCCGTAATGAAAAACTGTTTTTT. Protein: CASSLGGRNEKLFF.

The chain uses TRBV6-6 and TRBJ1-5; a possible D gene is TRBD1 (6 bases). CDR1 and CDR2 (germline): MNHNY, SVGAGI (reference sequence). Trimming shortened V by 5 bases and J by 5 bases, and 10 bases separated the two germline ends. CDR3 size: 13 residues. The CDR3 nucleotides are TGTGCCAGCAGTCCTAGGGGGGATCAGCCCCAGCATTTT. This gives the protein CASSPRGDQPQHF.

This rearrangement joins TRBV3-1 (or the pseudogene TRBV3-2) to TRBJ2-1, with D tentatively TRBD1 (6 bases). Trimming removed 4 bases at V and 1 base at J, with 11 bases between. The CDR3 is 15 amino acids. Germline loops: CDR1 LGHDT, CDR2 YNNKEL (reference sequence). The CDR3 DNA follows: TGTGCCAGCAGCCCGGGACACCTATCCTACAATGAGCAGTTCTTC. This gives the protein CASSPGHLSYNEQFF.

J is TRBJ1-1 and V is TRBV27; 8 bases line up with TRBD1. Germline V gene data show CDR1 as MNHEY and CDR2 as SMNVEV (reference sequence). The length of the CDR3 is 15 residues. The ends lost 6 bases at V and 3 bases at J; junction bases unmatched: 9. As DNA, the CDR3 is TGTGCCAGCAGACTACAGGGGGAATTTGACACTGAAGCTTTCTTT. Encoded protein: CASRLQGEFDTEAFF.

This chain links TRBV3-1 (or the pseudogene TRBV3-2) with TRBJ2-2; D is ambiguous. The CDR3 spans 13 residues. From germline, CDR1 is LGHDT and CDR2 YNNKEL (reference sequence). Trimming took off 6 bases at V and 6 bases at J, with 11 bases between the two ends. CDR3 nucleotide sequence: TGTGCCAGCAGTTACTCCCAGGCCGGGGAGCTGTTTTTT. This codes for CASSYSQAGELFF.

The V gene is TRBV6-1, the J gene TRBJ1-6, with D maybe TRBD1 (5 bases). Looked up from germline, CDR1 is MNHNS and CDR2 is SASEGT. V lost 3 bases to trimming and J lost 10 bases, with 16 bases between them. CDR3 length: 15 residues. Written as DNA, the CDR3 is TGTGCCAGCAGTGAGGGTCCTTGGGACGTCTCACCCCTCCACTTT. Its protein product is CASSEGPWDVSPLHF.

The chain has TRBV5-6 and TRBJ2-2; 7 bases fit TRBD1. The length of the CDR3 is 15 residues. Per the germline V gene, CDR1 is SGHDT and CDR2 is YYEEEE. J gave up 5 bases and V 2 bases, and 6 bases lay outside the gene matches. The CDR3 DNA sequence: TGTGCCAGCAGCTTATATGACAGGGTTACCGGGGAGCTGTTTTTT. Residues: CASSLYDRVTGELFF.

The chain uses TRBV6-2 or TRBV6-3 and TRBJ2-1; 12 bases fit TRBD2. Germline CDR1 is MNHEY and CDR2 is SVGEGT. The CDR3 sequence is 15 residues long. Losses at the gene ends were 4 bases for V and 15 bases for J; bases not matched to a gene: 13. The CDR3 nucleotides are TGTGCCAGCAGTTGGAGTCTGGCTAGCGGGGGGGACCCGTTCTTC. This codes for CASSWSLASGGDPFF.

This chain's CDR3 is CASSQGQGYGYTF. CDR3 in DNA: TGTGCCAGTAGTCAGGGACAGGGATATGGCTACACCTTC. The chain recombines TRBV19 with TRBJ1-2; 9 nucleotides line up with TRBD1. This CDR3 spans 13 amino acids. Per the germline V gene, CDR1 is LNHDA and CDR2 is SQIVND (reference sequence). V gave up 5 bases and J gave up 5 bases; unmatched junction bases: 3.

This CDR3 is CASSERNEQFF. DNA of the CDR3: TGCGCCAGCAGTGAAAGGAATGAGCAGTTCTTC. This rearrangement joins TRBV10-2 to TRBJ2-1; D uncertain. Between the trimmed V and J ends, which lost 3 bases and 7 bases, there was a span of 4 bases. The germline V gene encodes CDR1 WSHSY and CDR2 SAAADI. The CDR3 extends over 11 amino acids.

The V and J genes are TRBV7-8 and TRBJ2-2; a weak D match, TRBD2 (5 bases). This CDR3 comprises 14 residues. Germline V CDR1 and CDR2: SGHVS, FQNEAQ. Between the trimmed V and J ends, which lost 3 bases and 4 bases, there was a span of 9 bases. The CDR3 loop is CASSFGMGTGELFF. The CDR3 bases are TGTGCCAGCAGCTTCGGGATGGGCACCGGGGAGCTGTTTTTT.

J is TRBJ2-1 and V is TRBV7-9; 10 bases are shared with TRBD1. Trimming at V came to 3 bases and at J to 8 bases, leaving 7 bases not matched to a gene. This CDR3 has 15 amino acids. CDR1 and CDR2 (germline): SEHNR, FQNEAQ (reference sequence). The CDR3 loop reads CASSLAGTGVHEQFF. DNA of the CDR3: TGTGCCAGCAGCTTGGCCGGGACAGGGGTCCATGAGCAGTTCTTC.

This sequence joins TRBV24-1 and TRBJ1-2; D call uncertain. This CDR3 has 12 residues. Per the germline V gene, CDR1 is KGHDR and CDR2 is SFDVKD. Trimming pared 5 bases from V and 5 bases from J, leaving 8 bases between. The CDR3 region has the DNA TGTGCCACCAGTGGTACTCCTTATGGCTACACCTTC. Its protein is CATSGTPYGYTF.

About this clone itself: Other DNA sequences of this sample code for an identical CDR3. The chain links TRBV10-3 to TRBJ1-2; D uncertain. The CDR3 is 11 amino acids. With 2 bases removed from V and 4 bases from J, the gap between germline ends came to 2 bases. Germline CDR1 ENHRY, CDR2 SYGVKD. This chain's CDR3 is CAISESYGYTF. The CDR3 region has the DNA TGTGCCATCAGTGAGAGCTATGGCTACACCTTC.

The CDR3 DNA is TGCGCCAGCAGCCAAGAGACAGGGTTGAACGAGCAGTACTTC. Protein product: CASSQETGLNEQYF. The chain is built from TRBV4-1 and TRBJ2-7, with 7 bases aligning to TRBD1. Germline V gene lookup returns CDR1 MGHRA and CDR2 YSYEKL. The J segment lost 5 bases and the V segment lost 0 bases, leaving 4 bases of the junction unmatched. CDR3 size: 14 residues.